This T cell receptor beta chain was recorded in a study of T cells after yellow fever vaccination. The study made its TCR cDNA through 5'RACE template switching. That step introduced a universal primer site along with UMIs. TCRdb itself ran the 5' RACE reads through MiXCR, one entry per CDR3 protein. The sample holds under 500,000 distinct CDR3 sequences; approximately 19% are singletons and the top ten take over 15%. Germline V CDR1 and CDR2: SGHDN, FVKESK. This CDR3 has 14 residues. After removal of 1 base from V and 5 bases from J, the junction contained 2 bases not matched to a gene. The sequence derives from a man aged 18 to 29 who received the YFV17D yellow fever vaccine. The specimen was PBMCs, collected before the yellow fever booster vaccination. The chain couples TRBV14 to TRBJ2-7; 10 nucleotides align to TRBD1. CDR3 coding DNA: TGTGCCAGCAGCCAAGGGACAGGGGGAAACGAGCAGTACTTC. This gives the protein CASSQGTGGNEQYF.